The text below deals with one T cell receptor (beta chain). The assay was immunoSEQ multiplex PCR, and TCRdb's table has in-frame clones only and misses some. This table has hundreds of thousands of clones, over 75% appearing once. Between the trimmed V and J ends, which lost 1 base and 0 bases, there was a span of 10 bases. Germline V lookup: CDR1 SGHRS, CDR2 YFSETQ. CDR3 length equals 15 residues. This record belongs to a study of blood T cell repertoires in COVID-19. Study details: The study drew acute and convalescent COVID-19 samples from the United States, Italy and Spain.

This sequence joins TRBV5-1 and TRBJ1-1; no firm D call. The sample was PBMCs or T cells enriched from blood (not recorded which). This TCR derives from a man aged 35 to 55 in a cohort exposed to, infected with or recovered from COVID-19 (not recorded which). CDR3 nucleotides: TGCGCCAGCAGCTTGATGTCCGAGATGAACACTGAAGCTTTCTTT. Translating gives CASSLMSEMNTEAFF.